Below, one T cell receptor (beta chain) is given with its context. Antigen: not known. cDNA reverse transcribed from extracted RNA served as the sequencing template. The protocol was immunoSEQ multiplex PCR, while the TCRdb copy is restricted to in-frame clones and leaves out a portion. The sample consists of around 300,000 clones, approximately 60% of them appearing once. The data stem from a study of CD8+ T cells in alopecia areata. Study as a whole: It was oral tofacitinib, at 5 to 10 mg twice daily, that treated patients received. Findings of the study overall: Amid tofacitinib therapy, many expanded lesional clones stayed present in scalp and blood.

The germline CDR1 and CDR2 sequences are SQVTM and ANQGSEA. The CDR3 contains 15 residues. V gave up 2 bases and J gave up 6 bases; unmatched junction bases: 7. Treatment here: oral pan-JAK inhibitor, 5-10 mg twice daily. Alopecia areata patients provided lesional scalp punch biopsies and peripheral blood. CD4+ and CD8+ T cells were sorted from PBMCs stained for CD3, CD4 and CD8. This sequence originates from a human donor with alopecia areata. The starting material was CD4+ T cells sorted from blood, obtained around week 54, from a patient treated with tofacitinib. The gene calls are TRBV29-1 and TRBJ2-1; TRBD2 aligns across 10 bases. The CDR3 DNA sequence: TGCAGCGTTGAAATCGCAGCGGGGGGGCTCAATGAGCAGTTCTTC. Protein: CSVEIAAGGLNEQFF.